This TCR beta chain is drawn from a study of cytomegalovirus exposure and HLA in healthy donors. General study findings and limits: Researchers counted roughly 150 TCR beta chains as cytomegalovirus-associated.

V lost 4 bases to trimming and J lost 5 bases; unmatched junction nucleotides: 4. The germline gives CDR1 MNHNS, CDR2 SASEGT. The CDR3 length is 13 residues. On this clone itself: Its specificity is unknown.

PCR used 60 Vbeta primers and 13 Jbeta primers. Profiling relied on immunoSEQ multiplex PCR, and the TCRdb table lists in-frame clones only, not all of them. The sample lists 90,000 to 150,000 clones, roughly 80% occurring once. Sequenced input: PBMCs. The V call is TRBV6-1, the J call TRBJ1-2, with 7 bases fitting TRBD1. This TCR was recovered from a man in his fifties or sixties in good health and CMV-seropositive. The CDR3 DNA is TGTGCCAGCAGTGGGGACAGCTGGTATGGCTACACCTTC. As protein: CASSGDSWYGYTF.